The 28 T cell receptor beta chains reported below all come from one sample, sequenced in a study of patients and donors after allogeneic stem cell transplantation. TCRdb used MiXCR to reprocess the RT-PCR reads, holding one entry per CDR3 protein. The sample records about 960,000 distinct CDR3 sequences, more than 15% being singletons. The sequencing sample was made of blood, either unsorted or a sorted T cell fraction (not recorded which). All receptors derive from a human donor who was either an allogeneic HSCT recipient or a stem cell or donor lymphocyte infusion donor (not recorded which). It is not recorded whose cells these are; they may come from a transplant donor.

The V call is TRBV18, the J call TRBJ2-7, with 8 bases matching TRBD1. Per the germline V gene, CDR1 is KGHSH and CDR2 is LQKENI. Trimming removed 6 bases from V and 0 bases from J; junction bases left unmatched: 10. The CDR3 totals 16 residues. The CDR3 DNA is TGTGCCAGCTCCTTGGGCCGACAGGGGATCTCCTACGAGCAGTACTTC. Its protein product is CASSLGRQGISYEQYF.

This chain connects TRBV29-1 to TRBJ1-2; D perhaps matches TRBD1 (5 bases). The CDR3 sequence is 15 residues long. V was trimmed by 7 bases and J by 4 bases, leaving 22 bases between them. Looked up from germline, CDR1 is SQVTM and CDR2 is ANQGSEA. The CDR3 reads CSAVTQGLRGYGYTF. The CDR3 nucleotides are TGCAGCGCGGTAACGCAGGGCCTAAGGGGCTATGGCTACACCTTC.

The rearrangement joins TRBV11-3 to TRBJ2-3, with no clear D. CDR1 SGHNT and CDR2 YENEEA come from the germline V gene. The CDR3 has 16 residues. Trimming left V 3 bases short and J 0 bases short, with 13 bases between. DNA for the CDR3: TGTGCCAGCAGCTTTCGGACCCGGGCTAGCACAGATACGCAGTATTTT. This gives the protein CASSFRTRASTDTQYF.

The chain carries TRBV12-3 or TRBV12-4 and TRBJ1-5; 8 bases fit TRBD1. The CDR3 runs 13 residues. With 6 bases clipped from V and 10 bases from J, the junction kept 8 bases outside the gene matches. The chain's CDR3 is CASRRNRGNPQHF. CDR3 sequence (DNA): TGTGCCAGCAGACGTAACAGGGGGAATCCCCAGCATTTT.

The chain joins TRBV5-1 to TRBJ2-6, with D unclear. Trimming took off 5 bases at V and 2 bases at J, with 5 bases between the two ends. The CDR3 totals 13 residues. Germline V gene lookup returns CDR1 SGHRS and CDR2 YFSETQ. The CDR3 sequence: CASRDTGANVLTF. The CDR3, as DNA: TGCGCCAGCAGGGATACTGGGGCCAACGTCCTGACTTTC.

The chain couples TRBV29-1 to TRBJ2-1; 7 nucleotides match TRBD2. Germline V gene sequence: CDR1 SQVTM, CDR2 ANQGSEA. The V segment lost 5 bases and the J segment 5 bases; nucleotides outside the gene matches: 9. The CDR3 runs 14 residues. CDR3 in amino acids: CSVLWGGLNNEQFF. Written as DNA, the CDR3 is TGCAGCGTTTTATGGGGGGGACTGAACAATGAGCAGTTCTTC.

V gene TRBV19 combines with J gene TRBJ2-7; TRBD2 matches 8 bases. J was trimmed by 3 bases and V by 6 bases; bases with no gene match: 10. The V gene's germline CDR1 is LNHDA and CDR2 SQIVND (reference sequence). The CDR3 covers 15 residues. The CDR3 region has the DNA TGTGCCAGTAGCCTCAATCGGGAGGGATTCTACGAGCAGTACTTC. Amino acids: CASSLNREGFYEQYF.

The J gene is TRBJ2-2, the V gene TRBV6-1; 8 nucleotides line up with TRBD1. V lost 6 bases, J lost 8 bases, and 5 bases stayed unmatched. This CDR3 contains 13 residues. Germline values: CDR1 MNHNS, CDR2 SASEGT. CDR3 protein: CASSAGGLGELFF. Written as DNA, the CDR3 is TGTGCCAGCAGCGCAGGGGGCCTGGGGGAGCTGTTTTTT.

The table lists this clonotype with a few counts. The chain has TRBV5-6 and TRBJ2-3; no clear D. Per germline, CDR1 SGHDT and CDR2 YYEEEE. This CDR3 has 15 amino acids. Trimming removed 1 base from V and 2 bases from J, with 11 bases in between. CDR3 coding DNA: TGTGCCAGCAGCTTGTTAGGGTCTTCCACAGATACGCAGTATTTT. It is translated as CASSLLGSSTDTQYF.

A few counts support this clonotype. V and J are TRBV3-1 and TRBJ2-7; TRBD1 agrees at 7 bases. The germline V gene encodes CDR1 LGHDT and CDR2 YNNKEL (reference sequence). The length of the CDR3 is 15 residues. The V and J ends lost 2 bases and 3 bases, in that order; junction bases with no gene match: 7. The CDR3 DNA reads as TGTGCCAGCAGCCAACAGGGGGTCGGACTCTACGAGCAGTACTTC. Amino acids: CASSQQGVGLYEQYF.

This clonotype has more than one count but fewer than ten. The gene calls are TRBV3-1 and TRBJ2-2; the match to TRBD2 covers 10 bases. This CDR3 has 15 residues. V gave up 5 bases and J gave up 6 bases; unmatched junction bases: 6. Germline CDR1 is LGHDT and CDR2 is YNNKEL (reference sequence). CDR3 in amino acids: CASSGTSVGAGELFF. CDR3 in DNA: TGTGCCAGCAGCGGGACTAGCGTTGGGGCCGGGGAGCTGTTTTTT.

This clonotype turned up a few times. This chain uses TRBV12-3 or TRBV12-4 with TRBJ2-1; no reliable D call. This CDR3 comprises 12 residues. V lost 6 bases to trimming and J lost 8 bases, with 11 bases between them. The CDR3 loop reads CASSLLSYEQFF. CDR3 coding DNA: TGTGCCAGCAGCCTCTTATCGTATGAGCAGTTCTTC.

V gene TRBV20-1 combines with J gene TRBJ2-7; 14 nucleotides line up with TRBD2. CDR1 is DFQATT and CDR2 is SNEGSKA in the germline V gene (reference sequence). CDR3 length equals 15 residues. Losses at the gene ends were 2 bases for V and 3 bases for J; bases not matched to a gene: 3. The CDR3 DNA sequence: TGCAGTGCTAGACTAGGGACTAGCGGGAGCTACGAGCAGTACTTC. Amino acid sequence: CSARLGTSGSYEQYF.

About this clonotype: At one of its ends the junction is not consistent with the germline gene, which may arise from a read error. This chain joins TRBV24-1 and TRBJ2-1, with D possibly TRBD2 on 5 matching bases. Germline V gene data show CDR1 as KGHDR and CDR2 as SFDVKD. The CDR3 spans 11 residues. The CDR3 region has the DNA TGTGCCACCAGTGATTTTTCGGGATCGTACTTC. The encoded protein is CATSDFSGSYF.

This clonotype has more than one count but fewer than ten. The genes are TRBV7-9 and TRBJ1-6; TRBD1 aligns across 8 bases. The J segment lost 9 bases and the V segment lost 4 bases, leaving 8 bases of the junction unmatched. The germline V gene encodes CDR1 SEHNR and CDR2 FQNEAQ (reference sequence). CDR3 length equals 15 residues. In nucleotides, the CDR3 is TGTGCCAGCAGCTCGGGGCGACAGGGGAGTTCACCCCTCCACTTT. Protein product: CASSSGRQGSSPLHF.

There are a few counts of this clonotype. The chain recombines TRBV7-6 with TRBJ1-2; tentative D call: TRBD1 (6 bases). The length of the CDR3 is 13 residues. Germline CDR1 and CDR2: SGHVS and FNYEAQ. The germline V and J ends were trimmed by 1 base and 8 bases, with 11 bases remaining between them. In DNA, the CDR3 is TGTGCCAGCAGCTTAGAGACAGGCTGGGGCTACACCTTC. This codes for CASSLETGWGYTF. Combining the CDR3 with reference TRBV7-6 and TRBJ1-2 gives the whole variable domain GAGVSQSPRYKVTKRGQDVALRCDPISGHVSLYWYRQALGQGPEFLTYFNYEAQQDKSGLPNDRFSAERPEGSISTLTIQRTEQRDSAMYRCASSLETGWGYTFGSGTRLTVV.

This clonotype occurred a few times. CDR3 sequence reads: CSAGPSGRTYEQYF. For the CDR3, the DNA is TGCAGTGCTGGTCCTAGCGGGAGAACGTACGAGCAGTACTTC. The genes are TRBV20-1 and TRBJ2-7; 10 nucleotides line up with TRBD2. CDR1 is DFQATT and CDR2 is SNEGSKA in the germline V gene (reference sequence). There are 14 residues in the CDR3. V was clipped by 5 bases and J by 4 bases; unmatched bases: 8.

This clonotype appeared many times. The chain uses TRBV7-9 and TRBJ2-2; no firm D call. The CDR3 totals 13 residues. Trimming pared 8 bases from V and 1 base from J, leaving 8 bases between. Looked up from germline, CDR1 is SEHNR and CDR2 is FQNEAQ (reference sequence). CDR3 sequence (DNA): TGTGCCAGCCGCCAGGTGAACACCGGGGAGCTGTTTTTT. The encoded protein is CASRQVNTGELFF. Supplemented by reference TRBV7-9 and TRBJ2-2, the full variable domain reads DTGVSQNPRHKITKRGQNVTFRCDPISEHNRLYWYRQTLGQGPEFLTYFQNEAQLEKSRLLSDRFSAERPKGSFSTLEIQRTEQGDSAMYLCASRQVNTGELFFGEGSRLTVL.

The table lists this clonotype with a few counts. The chain is built from TRBV7-9 and TRBJ2-1; D unclear. The CDR3 has 16 residues. Germline V gene data show CDR1 as SEHNR and CDR2 as FQNEAQ (reference sequence). V was pared by 3 bases and J by 3 bases, with 15 bases between. CDR3 DNA sequence: TGTGCCAGCAGCTTCTCCAACGGGCAGTTCTACAATGAGCAGTTCTTC. This encodes CASSFSNGQFYNEQFF. The variable domain in full, completed from reference TRBV7-9 and TRBJ2-1, reads DTGVSQNPRHKITKRGQNVTFRCDPISEHNRLYWYRQTLGQGPEFLTYFQNEAQLEKSRLLSDRFSAERPKGSFSTLEIQRTEQGDSAMYLCASSFSNGQFYNEQFFGPGTRLTVL.

The chain joins TRBV10-3 to TRBJ2-2, with TRBD1 matching 9 bases. The CDR3 contains 15 residues. Trimming took 7 bases from V and 5 from J; bases not matched to a gene: 8. Germline V gene lookup returns CDR1 ENHRY and CDR2 SYGVKD. The CDR3 DNA reads as TGTGCCATCACGGGACAGGGTGTAAGAACCGGGGAGCTGTTTTTT. Its protein is CAITGQGVRTGELFF.

The rearrangement joins TRBV30 to TRBJ1-1; D is perhaps TRBD1 (6 bases). CDR3 size: 13 residues. CDR1 and CDR2 from the germline V gene are GTSNPN and SVGIG (reference sequence). V gave up 3 bases and J gave up 1 base, with 9 bases separating them. CDR3 amino acids: CAWSGQSNTEAFF. Here the CDR3 DNA reads TGTGCCTGGAGCGGACAGTCGAACACTGAAGCTTTCTTT. The full variable domain, its missing parts supplied by reference TRBV30 and TRBJ1-1, is SQTIHQWPATLVQPVGSPLSLECTVEGTSNPNLYWYRQAAGRGLQLLFYSVGIGQISSEVPQNLSASRPQDRQFILSSKKLLLSDSGFYLCAWSGQSNTEAFFGQGTRLTVV.

This clonotype occurred once. The V gene is TRBV2, the J gene TRBJ2-1; D may be TRBD1 (5 bases). The CDR3 has 14 amino acids. The V gene lost 7 bases and the J gene lost 5 bases, with 15 bases spanning the gap. Germline-derived CDR1 and CDR2 are SNHLY and FYNNEI. CDR3 coding DNA: TGTGCCAGCATTCCGCGGACAATGAACAATGAGCAGTTCTTC. Amino acid sequence: CASIPRTMNNEQFF.

The V call is TRBV5-1, the J call TRBJ2-2; no clear D. V was trimmed by 7 bases and J by 1 base, leaving 11 bases between them. The CDR3 totals 14 residues. Germline loops: CDR1 SGHRS, CDR2 YFSETQ. DNA of the CDR3: TGCGCCAGCTTCCAGGCCAAGAACACCGGGGAGCTGTTTTTT. This codes for CASFQAKNTGELFF. The entire variable domain, with the rest obtained from reference TRBV5-1 and TRBJ2-2, is as follows: KAGVTQTPRYLIKTRGQQVTLSCSPISGHRSVSWYQQTPGQGLQFLFEYFSETQRNKGNFPGRFSGRQFSNSRSEMNVSTLELGDSALYLCASFQAKNTGELFFGEGSRLTVL.

The chain joins TRBV7-8 to TRBJ1-2; D not certain. CDR3 length: 13 residues. V dropped 1 base and J dropped 7 bases, with 10 bases sitting between them. Germline assignment: CDR1 SGHVS and CDR2 FQNEAQ. The CDR3 loop is CASSLGSWGGYTF. CDR3 sequence (DNA): TGTGCCAGCAGCTTAGGTTCCTGGGGTGGCTACACCTTC.

This clonotype was counted between two and nine times. V and J are TRBV5-1 and TRBJ2-5; no definite D call. Germline V CDR1 and CDR2: SGHRS, YFSETQ. V lost 1 base, J lost 5 bases, and 9 bases lay in between. The CDR3 contains 13 residues. The chain's CDR3 is CASSLLRTETQYF. CDR3 nucleotides: TGCGCCAGCAGCTTGCTTCGGACGGAGACCCAGTACTTC.

The chain is built from TRBV7-9 and TRBJ1-3, with a weak D call TRBD1 (5 bases). This CDR3 region has 14 residues. Germline V lookup: CDR1 SEHNR, CDR2 FQNEAQ (reference sequence). V shed 5 bases and J shed 8 bases, with 16 bases lying between them. The CDR3 DNA reads as TGTGCCAGCAGCGCGGCAGGGCCCTTAGACACCATATATTTT. Its protein is CASSAAGPLDTIYF.

This clonotype has only a few counts. The chain employs TRBV28 and TRBJ1-5; 7 bases agree with TRBD1. Trimming cost V 3 bases and J 8 bases; bases outside gene matches: 10. Germline CDR1 MDHEN, CDR2 SYDVKM. The CDR3 is 15 residues long. Written as DNA, the CDR3 is TGTGCCAGCAGTTTGACACAGGGGAAGACTAAGCCCCAGCATTTT. This encodes CASSLTQGKTKPQHF.

This clonotype was seen ten or more times. The chain uses TRBV4-2 and TRBJ2-4; 11 bases line up with TRBD2. Germline values: CDR1 LGHNA, CDR2 YNFKEQ. The V segment lost 2 bases and the J segment 8 bases; nucleotides outside the gene matches: 5. The CDR3 consists of 15 residues. The CDR3 sequence is CASSQRLAGTDIQYF. In nucleotides, the CDR3 is TGTGCCAGCAGCCAAAGACTAGCGGGAACGGACATTCAGTACTTC.